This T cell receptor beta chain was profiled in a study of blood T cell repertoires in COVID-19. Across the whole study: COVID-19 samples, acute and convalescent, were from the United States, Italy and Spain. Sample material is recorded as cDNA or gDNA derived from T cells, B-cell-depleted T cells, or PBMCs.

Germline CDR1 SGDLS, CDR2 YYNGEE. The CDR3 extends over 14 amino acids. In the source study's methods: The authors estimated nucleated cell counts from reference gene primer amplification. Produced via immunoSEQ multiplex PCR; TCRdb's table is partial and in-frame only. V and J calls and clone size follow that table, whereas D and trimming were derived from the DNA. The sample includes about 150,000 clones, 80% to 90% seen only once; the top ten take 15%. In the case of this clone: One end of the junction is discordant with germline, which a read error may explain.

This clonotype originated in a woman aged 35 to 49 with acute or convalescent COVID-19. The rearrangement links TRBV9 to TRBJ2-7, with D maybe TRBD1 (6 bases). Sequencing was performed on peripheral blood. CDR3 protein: CASSAQQGSFEQYF. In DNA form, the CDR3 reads TGTGCCAGCAGCGCACAACAGGGATCCTTCGAGCAGTACTTC.